This T cell receptor (beta chain) was sequenced in a study of cytomegalovirus exposure and HLA in healthy donors. Study-level results: Immune exposure data for these donors was limited to CMV serostatus.

PCR amplification relied on 60 Vbeta primers (plus 13 Jbeta primers). The protocol was immunoSEQ multiplex PCR, while the TCRdb copy is restricted to in-frame clones and leaves out a portion. The data show about 110,000 clones, about two thirds seen once. This CDR3 spans 14 amino acids. The germline gives CDR1 SGHVS, CDR2 FQNEAQ. The junction had 7 bases not matched to a gene; V was cut back by 4 bases and J by 7 bases. Concerning this clone: The antigen remains unidentified.

The genes are TRBV7-8 and TRBJ1-5; 7 bases fit TRBD1. Sequenced input: PBMCs. This TCR was sampled from a female donor in good health and CMV-seronegative. Here the CDR3 reads CASSSDRTGQPQHF. CDR3 bases: TGTGCCAGCAGCTCGGACAGGACTGGACAGCCCCAGCATTTT.